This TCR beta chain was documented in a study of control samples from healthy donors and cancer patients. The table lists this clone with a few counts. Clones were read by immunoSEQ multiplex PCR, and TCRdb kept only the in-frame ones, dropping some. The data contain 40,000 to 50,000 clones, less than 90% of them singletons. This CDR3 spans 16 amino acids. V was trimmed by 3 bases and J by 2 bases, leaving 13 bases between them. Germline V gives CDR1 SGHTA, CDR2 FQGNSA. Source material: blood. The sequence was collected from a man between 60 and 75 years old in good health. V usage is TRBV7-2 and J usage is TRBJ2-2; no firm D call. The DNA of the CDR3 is TGTGCCAGCAGCTTTTCCACTACCCTCAACACCGGGGAGCTGTTTTTT. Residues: CASSFSTTLNTGELFF.